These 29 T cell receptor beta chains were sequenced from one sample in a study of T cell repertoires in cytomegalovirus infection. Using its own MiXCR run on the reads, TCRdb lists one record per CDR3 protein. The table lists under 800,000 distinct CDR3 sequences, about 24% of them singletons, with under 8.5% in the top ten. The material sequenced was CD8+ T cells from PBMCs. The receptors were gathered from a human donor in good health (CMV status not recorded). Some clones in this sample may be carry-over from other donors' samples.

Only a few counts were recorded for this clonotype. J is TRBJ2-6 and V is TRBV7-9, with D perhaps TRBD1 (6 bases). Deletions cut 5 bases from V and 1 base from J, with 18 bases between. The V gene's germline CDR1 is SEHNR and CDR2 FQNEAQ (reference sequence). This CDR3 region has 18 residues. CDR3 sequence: CASSGARDTRSGANVLTF. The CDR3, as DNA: TGTGCCAGCAGCGGAGCTCGGGACACCAGATCTGGGGCCAACGTCCTGACTTTC.

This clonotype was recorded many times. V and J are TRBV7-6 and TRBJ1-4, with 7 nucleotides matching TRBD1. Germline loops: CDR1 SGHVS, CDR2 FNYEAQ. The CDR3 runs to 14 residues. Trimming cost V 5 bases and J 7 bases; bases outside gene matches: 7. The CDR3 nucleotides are TGTGCCAGCAGCCCTAAGGCAGGGGGTGAAAAACTGTTTTTT. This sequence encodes CASSPKAGGEKLFF.

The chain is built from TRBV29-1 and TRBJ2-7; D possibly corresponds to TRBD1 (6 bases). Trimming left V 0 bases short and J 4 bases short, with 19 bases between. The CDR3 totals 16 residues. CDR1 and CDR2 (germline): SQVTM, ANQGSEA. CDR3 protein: CSVEDEDQGLGYEQYF. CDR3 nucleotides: TGCAGCGTTGAAGATGAGGACCAGGGGCTGGGTTACGAGCAGTACTTC.

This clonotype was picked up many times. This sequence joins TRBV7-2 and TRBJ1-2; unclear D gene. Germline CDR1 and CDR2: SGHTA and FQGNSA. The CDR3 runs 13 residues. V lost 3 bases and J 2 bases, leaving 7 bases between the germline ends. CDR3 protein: CASSFDSNYGYTF. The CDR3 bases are TGTGCCAGCAGCTTCGACTCAAACTATGGCTACACCTTC.

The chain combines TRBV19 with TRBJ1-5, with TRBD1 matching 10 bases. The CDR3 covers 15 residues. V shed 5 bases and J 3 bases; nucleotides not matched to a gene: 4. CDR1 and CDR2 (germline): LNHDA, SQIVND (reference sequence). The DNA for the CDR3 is TGTGCCAGTAGTCCCGGACAGGGGGACAATCAGCCCCAGCATTTT. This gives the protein CASSPGQGDNQPQHF.

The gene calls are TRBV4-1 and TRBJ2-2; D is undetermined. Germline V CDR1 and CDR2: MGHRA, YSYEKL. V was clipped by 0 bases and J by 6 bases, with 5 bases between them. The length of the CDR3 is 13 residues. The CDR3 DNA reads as TGCGCCAGCAGCCAAGATCCGGCCGGGGAGCTGTTTTTT. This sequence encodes CASSQDPAGELFF.

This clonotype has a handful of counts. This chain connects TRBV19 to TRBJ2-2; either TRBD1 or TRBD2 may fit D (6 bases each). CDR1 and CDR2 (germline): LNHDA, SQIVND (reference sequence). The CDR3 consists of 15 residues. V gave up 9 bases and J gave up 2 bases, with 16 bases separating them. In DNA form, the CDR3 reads TGTGCCAGAGGGGGTTGCGGGGCAAACACCGGGGAGCTGTTTTTT. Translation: CARGGCGANTGELFF.

This CDR3 reads CASRSGTAMYNEQFF. DNA of the CDR3: TGTGCCTCCCGGAGCGGTACAGCAATGTACAATGAGCAGTTCTTC. The V gene is TRBV6-5, the J gene TRBJ2-1; possible D gene TRBD2, 5 bases. This CDR3 contains 15 residues. The V gene lost 11 bases and the J gene lost 4 bases, with 21 bases spanning the gap. Germline-derived CDR1 and CDR2 are MNHEY and SVGAGI.

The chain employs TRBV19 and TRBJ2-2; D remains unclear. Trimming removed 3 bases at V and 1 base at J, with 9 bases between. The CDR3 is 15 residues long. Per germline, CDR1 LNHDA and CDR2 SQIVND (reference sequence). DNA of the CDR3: TGTGCCAGTAGTATTCTGCCGGGGAACACCGGGGAGCTGTTTTTT. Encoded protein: CASSILPGNTGELFF.

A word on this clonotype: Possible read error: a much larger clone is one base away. This chain's CDR3 is CARSLPRDIFSGNTIYF. Written as DNA, the CDR3 is TGTGCCAGGAGCTTACCCAGAGATATCTTTTCCGGAAACACCATATATTTT. The rearrangement joins TRBV7-2 to TRBJ1-3, with D unresolved. The CDR3 has 17 residues. CDR1 and CDR2 (germline): SGHTA, FQGNSA.

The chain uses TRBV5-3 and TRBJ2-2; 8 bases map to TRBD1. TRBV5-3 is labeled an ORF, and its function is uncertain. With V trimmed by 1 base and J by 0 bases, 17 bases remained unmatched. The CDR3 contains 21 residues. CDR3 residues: CARSLFRTGTSYHPNTGELFF. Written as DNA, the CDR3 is TGTGCCAGAAGCTTGTTTCGGACAGGGACCTCGTATCACCCGAACACCGGGGAGCTGTTTTTT.

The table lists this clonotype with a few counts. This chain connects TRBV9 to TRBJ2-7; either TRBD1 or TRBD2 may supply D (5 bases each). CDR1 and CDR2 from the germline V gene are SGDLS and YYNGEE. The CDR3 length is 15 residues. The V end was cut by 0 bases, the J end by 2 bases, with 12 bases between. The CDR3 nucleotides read TGTGCCAGCAGCGTAGCTGAAGGGGACGCCTACGAGCAGTACTTC. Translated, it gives CASSVAEGDAYEQYF.

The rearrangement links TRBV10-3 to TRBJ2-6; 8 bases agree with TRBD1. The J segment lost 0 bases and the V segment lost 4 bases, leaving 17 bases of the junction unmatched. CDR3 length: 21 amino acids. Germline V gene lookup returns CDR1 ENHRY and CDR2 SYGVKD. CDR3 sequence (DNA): TGTGCCATCAGTGTGTTGGACAGGGCAGGCATTACGACCTCTGGGGCCAACGTCCTGACTTTC. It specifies CAISVLDRAGITTSGANVLTF.

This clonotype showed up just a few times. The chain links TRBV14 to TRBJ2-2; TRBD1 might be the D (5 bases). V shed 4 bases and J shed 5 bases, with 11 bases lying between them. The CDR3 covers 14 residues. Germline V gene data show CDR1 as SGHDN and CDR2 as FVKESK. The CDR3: CASSPYRRTGELFF. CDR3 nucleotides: TGTGCCAGCAGCCCGTACAGGAGAACCGGGGAGCTGTTTTTT.

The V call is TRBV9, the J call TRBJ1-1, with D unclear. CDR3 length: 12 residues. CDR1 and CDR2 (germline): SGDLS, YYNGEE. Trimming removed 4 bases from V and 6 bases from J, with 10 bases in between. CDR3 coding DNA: TGTGCCAGCAGCCCCCTCCTTTCTGAAGCTTTCTTT. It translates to CASSPLLSEAFF.

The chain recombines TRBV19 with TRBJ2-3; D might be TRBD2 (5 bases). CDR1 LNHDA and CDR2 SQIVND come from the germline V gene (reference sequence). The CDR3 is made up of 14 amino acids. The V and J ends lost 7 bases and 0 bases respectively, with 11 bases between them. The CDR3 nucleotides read TGTGCCAGTAACCCGGGGTGGAGCACAGATACGCAGTATTTT. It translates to CASNPGWSTDTQYF.

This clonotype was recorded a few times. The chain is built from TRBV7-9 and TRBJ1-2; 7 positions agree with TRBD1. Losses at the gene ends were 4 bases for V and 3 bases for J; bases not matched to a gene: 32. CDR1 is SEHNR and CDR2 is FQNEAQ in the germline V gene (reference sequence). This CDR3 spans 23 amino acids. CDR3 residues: CASSSTTRGQRPLRQGRDYGYTF. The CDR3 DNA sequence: TGTGCCAGCAGCTCAACTACCAGAGGCCAGAGGCCCTTACGACAGGGACGCGACTATGGCTACACCTTC.

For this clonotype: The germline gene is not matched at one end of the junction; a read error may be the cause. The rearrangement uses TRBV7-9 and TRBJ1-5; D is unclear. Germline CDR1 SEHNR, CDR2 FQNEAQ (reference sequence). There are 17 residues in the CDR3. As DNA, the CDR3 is TGTGCCAGCAGCCAGACCCTGGACGGATATAGCAAACAGCCCCAGCATTTT. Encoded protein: CASSQTLDGYSKQPQHF.

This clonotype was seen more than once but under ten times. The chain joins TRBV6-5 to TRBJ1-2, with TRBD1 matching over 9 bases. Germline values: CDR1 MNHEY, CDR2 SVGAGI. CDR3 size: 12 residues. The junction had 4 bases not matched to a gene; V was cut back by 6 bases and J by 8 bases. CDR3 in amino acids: CASRNRGRGYTF. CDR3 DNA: TGTGCCAGCAGGAACAGGGGGCGAGGCTACACCTTC.

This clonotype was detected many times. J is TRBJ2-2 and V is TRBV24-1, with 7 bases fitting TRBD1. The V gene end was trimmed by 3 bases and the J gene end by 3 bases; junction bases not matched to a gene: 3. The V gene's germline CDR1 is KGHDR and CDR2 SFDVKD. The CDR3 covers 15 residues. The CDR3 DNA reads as TGTGCCACCAGTGATCCGACAGGGCACACCGGGGAGCTGTTTTTT. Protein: CATSDPTGHTGELFF.

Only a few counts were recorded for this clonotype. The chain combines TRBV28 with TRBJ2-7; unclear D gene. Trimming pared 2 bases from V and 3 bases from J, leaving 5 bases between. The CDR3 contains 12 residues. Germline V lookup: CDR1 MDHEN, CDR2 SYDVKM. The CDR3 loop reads CASSLKHYEQYF. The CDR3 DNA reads TGTGCCAGCAGTTTAAAGCACTACGAGCAGTACTTC.

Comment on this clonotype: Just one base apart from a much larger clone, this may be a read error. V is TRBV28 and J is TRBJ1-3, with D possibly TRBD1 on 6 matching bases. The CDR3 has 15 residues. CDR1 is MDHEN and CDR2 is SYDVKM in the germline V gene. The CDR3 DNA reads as TGTGCCAGCAGCCCCGGAGTCAGGGGTGGAAACATCATATATTTT. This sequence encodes CASSPGVRGGNIIYF.

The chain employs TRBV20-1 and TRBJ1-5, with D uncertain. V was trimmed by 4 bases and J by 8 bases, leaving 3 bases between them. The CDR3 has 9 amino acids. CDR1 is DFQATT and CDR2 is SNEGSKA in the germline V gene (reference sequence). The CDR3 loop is CSAMEPQHF. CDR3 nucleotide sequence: TGCAGTGCTATGGAGCCCCAGCATTTT.

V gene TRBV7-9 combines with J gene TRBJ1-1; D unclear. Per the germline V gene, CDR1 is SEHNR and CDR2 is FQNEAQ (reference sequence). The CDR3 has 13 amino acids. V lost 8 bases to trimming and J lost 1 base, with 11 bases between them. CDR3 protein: CASWNTPNTEAFF. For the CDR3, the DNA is TGTGCCAGCTGGAACACTCCGAACACTGAAGCTTTCTTT.

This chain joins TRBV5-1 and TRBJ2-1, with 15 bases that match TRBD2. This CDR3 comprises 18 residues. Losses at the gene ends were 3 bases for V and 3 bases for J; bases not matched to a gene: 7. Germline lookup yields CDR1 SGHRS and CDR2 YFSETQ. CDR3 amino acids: CASSSGLAGGPVYNEQFF. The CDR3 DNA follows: TGCGCCAGCAGCTCCGGACTAGCGGGGGGGCCGGTCTACAATGAGCAGTTCTTC. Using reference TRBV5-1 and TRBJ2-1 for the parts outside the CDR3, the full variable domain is KAGVTQTPRYLIKTRGQQVTLSCSPISGHRSVSWYQQTPGQGLQFLFEYFSETQRNKGNFPGRFSGRQFSNSRSEMNVSTLELGDSALYLCASSSGLAGGPVYNEQFFGPGTRLTVL.

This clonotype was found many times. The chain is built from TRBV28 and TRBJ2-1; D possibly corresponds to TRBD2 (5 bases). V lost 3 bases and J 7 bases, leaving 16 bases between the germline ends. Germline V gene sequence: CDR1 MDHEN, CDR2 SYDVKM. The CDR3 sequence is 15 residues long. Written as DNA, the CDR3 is TGTGCCAGCAGTTTCAAGCGGCTACTTTGGAATGAGCAGTTCTTC. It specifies CASSFKRLLWNEQFF.

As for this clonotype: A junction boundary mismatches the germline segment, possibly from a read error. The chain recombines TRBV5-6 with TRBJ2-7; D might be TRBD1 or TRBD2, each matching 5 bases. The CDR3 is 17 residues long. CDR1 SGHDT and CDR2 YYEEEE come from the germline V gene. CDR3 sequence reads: CANSFPPGTVKAYEQYF. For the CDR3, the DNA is TGTGCCAACAGCTTCCCCCCCGGGACCGTAAAGGCCTACGAGCAGTACTTC.

CDR3 nucleotide sequence: TGTGCCATCAGTGAAAAAAGGGCCCCAAACACTGAAGCTTTCTTT. This encodes CAISEKRAPNTEAFF. This chain joins TRBV10-3 and TRBJ1-1; D is uncertain. The CDR3 covers 15 residues. V lost 3 bases and J 2 bases, leaving 13 bases between the germline ends. Per germline, CDR1 ENHRY and CDR2 SYGVKD.

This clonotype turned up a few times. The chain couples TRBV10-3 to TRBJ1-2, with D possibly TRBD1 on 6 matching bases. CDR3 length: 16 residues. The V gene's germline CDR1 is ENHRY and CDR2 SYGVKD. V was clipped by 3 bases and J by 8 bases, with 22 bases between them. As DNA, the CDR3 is TGTGCCATCAGTGACCTTGGACCAGGGGATAGTCACGGCTACACCTTC. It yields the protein CAISDLGPGDSHGYTF.